This note documents a single T cell receptor beta chain sequence. The antigen is not known. Only in-frame clones appear in the TCRdb table, and some are missing; sequencing was by immunoSEQ multiplex PCR. The profile shows about 110,000 clones, roughly 84% of them singletons. Looked up from germline, CDR1 is MNHEY and CDR2 is SVGAGI. This CDR3 is built from 14 residues. Trimming pared 9 bases from V and 0 bases from J, leaving 14 bases between. These data are taken from a study of cytomegalovirus exposure and HLA in healthy donors. Study findings and constraints: According to a subsequent analysis, TCR clusters from the first cohort were inclined to appear together in the 90 to 150 validation repertoires. Rarity held for most TCR sequences, but there were some public TCRs that occurred in many donors.

This receptor was identified in a woman aged 18 to 35 in good health and CMV-seronegative. This chain uses TRBV6-5 with TRBJ1-1; the D gene is possibly TRBD1 (6 bases). The sequenced sample consisted of PBMCs. As DNA, the CDR3 is TGTGCCAGGCAACACAGGGTCATGAACACTGAAGCTTTCTTT. Its protein product is CARQHRVMNTEAFF.